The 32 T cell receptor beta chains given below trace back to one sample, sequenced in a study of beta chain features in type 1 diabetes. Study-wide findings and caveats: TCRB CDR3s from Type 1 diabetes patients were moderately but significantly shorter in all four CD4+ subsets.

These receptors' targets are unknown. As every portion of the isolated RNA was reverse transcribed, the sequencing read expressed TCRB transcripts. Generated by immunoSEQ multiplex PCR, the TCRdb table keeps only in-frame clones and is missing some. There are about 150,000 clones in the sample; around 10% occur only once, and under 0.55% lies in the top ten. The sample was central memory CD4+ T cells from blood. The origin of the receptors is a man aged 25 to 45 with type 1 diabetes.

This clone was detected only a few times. As DNA, the CDR3 is TGTGCCATCCCGCCAGATGGGGTAGCGGGATTGGGCACTGGGGCCAACGTCCTGACTTTC. Its translation: CAIPPDGVAGLGTGANVLTF. The chain couples TRBV19 to TRBJ2-6, with TRBD2 matching over 8 bases. This CDR3 is built from 20 residues. V gave up 10 bases and J gave up 2 bases; unmatched junction bases: 22. The germline CDR1 and CDR2 sequences are LNHDA and SQIVND (reference sequence). The full variable domain, its missing parts supplied by reference TRBV19 and TRBJ2-6, is DGGITQSPKYLFRKEGQNVTLSCEQNLNHDAMYWYRQDPGQGLRLIYYSQIVNDFQKGDIAEGYSVSREKKESFPLTVTSAQKNPTAFYLCAIPPDGVAGLGTGANVLTFGAGSRLTVL.

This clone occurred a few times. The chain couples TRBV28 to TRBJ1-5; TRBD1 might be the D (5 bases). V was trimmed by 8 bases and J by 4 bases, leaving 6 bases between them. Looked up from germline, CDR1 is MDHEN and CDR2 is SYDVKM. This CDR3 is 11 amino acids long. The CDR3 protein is CASGGNQPQHF. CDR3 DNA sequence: TGTGCCAGCGGGGGGAATCAGCCCCAGCATTTT. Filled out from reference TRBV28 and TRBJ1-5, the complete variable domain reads DVKVTQSSRYLVKRTGEKVFLECVQDMDHENMFWYRQDPGLGLRLIYFSYDVKMKEKGDIPEGYSVSREKKERFSLILESASTNQTSMYLCASGGNQPQHFGDGTRLSIL.

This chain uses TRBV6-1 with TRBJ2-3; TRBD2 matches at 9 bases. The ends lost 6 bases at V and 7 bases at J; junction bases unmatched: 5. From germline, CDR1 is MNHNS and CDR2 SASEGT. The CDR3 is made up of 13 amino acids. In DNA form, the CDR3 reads TGTGCCAGCAGGACTAGCGGCCCCCATACGCAGTATTTT. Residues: CASRTSGPHTQYF.

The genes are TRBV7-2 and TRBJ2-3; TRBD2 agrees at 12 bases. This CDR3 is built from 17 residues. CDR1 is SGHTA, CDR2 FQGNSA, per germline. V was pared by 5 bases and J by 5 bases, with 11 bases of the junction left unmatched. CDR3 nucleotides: TGTGCCAGCAGCATTTGGACTAGCGGGATTTTTTTAGATACGCAGTATTTT. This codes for CASSIWTSGIFLDTQYF.

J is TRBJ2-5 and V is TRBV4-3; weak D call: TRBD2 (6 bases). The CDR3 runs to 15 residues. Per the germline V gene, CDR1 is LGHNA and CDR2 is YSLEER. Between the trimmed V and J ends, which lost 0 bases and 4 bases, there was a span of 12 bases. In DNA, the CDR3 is TGCGCCAGCAGCCAAGAAGTCGGGGGAGGAGAGACCCAGTACTTC. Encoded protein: CASSQEVGGGETQYF.

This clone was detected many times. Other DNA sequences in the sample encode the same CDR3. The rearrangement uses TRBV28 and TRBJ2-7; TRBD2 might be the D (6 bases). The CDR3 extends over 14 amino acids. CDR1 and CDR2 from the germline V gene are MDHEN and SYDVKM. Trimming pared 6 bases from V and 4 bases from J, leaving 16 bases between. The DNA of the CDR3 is TGTGCCAGCAGCCTAGGAGGGAGTAGTTACGAGCAGTACTTC. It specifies CASSLGGSSYEQYF.

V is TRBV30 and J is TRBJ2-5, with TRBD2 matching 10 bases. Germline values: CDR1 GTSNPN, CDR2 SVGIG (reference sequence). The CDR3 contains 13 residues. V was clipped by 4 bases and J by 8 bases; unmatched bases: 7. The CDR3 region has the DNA TGTGCCTGGAACTCTCAGCGGGGGGGAACCCAGTACTTC. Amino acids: CAWNSQRGGTQYF.

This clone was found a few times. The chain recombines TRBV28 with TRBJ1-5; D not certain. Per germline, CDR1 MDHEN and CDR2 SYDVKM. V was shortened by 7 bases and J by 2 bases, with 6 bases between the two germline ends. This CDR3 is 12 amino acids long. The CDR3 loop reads CASTAGNQPQHF. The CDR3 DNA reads TGTGCCAGCACGGCGGGCAATCAGCCCCAGCATTTT. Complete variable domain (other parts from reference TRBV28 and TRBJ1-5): DVKVTQSSRYLVKRTGEKVFLECVQDMDHENMFWYRQDPGLGLRLIYFSYDVKMKEKGDIPEGYSVSREKKERFSLILESASTNQTSMYLCASTAGNQPQHFGDGTRLSIL.

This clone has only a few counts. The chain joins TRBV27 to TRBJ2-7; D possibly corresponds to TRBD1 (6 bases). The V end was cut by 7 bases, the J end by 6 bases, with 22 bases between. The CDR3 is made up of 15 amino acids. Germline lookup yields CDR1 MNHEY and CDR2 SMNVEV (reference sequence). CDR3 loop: CASTDPGQPVGEQYF. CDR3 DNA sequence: TGTGCCAGCACCGACCCCGGACAGCCCGTCGGCGAGCAGTACTTC.

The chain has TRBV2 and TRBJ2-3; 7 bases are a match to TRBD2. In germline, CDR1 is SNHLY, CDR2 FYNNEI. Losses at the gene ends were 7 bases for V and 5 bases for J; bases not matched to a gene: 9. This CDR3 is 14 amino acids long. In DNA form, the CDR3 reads TGTGCCAGCACTCTAGCGGAAGACGTAGATACGCAGTATTTT. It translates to CASTLAEDVDTQYF.

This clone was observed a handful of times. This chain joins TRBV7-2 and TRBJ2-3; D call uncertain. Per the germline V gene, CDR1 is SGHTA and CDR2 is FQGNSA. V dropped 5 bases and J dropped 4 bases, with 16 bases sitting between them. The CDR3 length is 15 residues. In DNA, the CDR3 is TGTGCCAGCAGCCCTAAGAAGCGCATCTCAGATACGCAGTATTTT. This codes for CASSPKKRISDTQYF. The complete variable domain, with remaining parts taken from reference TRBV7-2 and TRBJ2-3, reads GAGVSQSPSNKVTEKGKDVELRCDPISGHTALYWYRQSLGQGLEFLIYFQGNSAPDKSGLPSDRFSAERTGGSVSTLTIQRTQQEDSAVYLCASSPKKRISDTQYFGPGTRLTVL.

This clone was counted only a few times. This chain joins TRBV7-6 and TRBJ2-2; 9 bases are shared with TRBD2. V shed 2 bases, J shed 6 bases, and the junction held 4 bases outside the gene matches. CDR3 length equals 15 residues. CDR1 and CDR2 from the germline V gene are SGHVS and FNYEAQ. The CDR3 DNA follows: TGTGCCAGCAGCTTAATGGGGACTAGCCCCGGGGAGCTGTTTTTT. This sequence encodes CASSLMGTSPGELFF.

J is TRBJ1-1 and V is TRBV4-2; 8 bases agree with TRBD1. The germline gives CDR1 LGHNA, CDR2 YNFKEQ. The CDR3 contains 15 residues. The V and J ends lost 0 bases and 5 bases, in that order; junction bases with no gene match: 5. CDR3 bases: TGTGCCAGCAGCCAAGATACGCAGGGGGCAACTGAAGCTTTCTTT. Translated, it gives CASSQDTQGATEAFF.

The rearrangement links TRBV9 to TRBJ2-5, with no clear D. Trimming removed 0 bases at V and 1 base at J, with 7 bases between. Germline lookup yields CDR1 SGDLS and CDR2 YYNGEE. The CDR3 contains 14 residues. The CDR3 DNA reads TGTGCCAGCAGCGTAGATCTCTCCCAAGAGACCCAGTACTTC. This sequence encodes CASSVDLSQETQYF.

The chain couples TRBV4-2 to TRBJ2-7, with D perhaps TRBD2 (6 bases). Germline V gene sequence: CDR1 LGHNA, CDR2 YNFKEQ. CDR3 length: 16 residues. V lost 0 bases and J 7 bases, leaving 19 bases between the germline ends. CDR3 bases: TGTGCCAGCAGCCAAGATGGGGTAGCGGAAGAAAAAGAGCAGTACTTC. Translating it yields CASSQDGVAEEKEQYF.

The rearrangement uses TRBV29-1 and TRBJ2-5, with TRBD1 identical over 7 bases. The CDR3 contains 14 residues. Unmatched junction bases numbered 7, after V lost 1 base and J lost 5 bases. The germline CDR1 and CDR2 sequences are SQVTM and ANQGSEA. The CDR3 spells CSVEVTGAGETQYF. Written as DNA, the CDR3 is TGCAGCGTTGAAGTTACAGGGGCTGGCGAGACCCAGTACTTC.

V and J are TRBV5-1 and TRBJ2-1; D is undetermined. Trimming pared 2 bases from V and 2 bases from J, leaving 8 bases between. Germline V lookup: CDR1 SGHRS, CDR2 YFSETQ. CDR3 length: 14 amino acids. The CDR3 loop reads CASSLDFAYNEQFF. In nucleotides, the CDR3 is TGCGCCAGCAGCTTAGACTTCGCCTACAATGAGCAGTTCTTC.

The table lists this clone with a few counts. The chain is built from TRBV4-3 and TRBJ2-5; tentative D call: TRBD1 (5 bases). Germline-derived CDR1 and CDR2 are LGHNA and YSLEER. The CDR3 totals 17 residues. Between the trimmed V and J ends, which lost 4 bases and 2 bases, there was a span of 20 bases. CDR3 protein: CASSPVPRGSDQETQYF. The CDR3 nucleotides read TGCGCCAGCAGCCCTGTGCCAAGGGGATCTGATCAAGAGACCCAGTACTTC.

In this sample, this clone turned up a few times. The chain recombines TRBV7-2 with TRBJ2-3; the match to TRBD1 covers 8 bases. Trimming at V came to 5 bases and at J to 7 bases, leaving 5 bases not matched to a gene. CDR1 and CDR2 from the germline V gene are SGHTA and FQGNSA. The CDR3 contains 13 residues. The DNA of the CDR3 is TGTGCCAGCAGCCAGCAGGGGGCATATACGCAGTATTTT. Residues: CASSQQGAYTQYF. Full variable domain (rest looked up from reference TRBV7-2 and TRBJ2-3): GAGVSQSPSNKVTEKGKDVELRCDPISGHTALYWYRQSLGQGLEFLIYFQGNSAPDKSGLPSDRFSAERTGGSVSTLTIQRTQQEDSAVYLCASSQQGAYTQYFGPGTRLTVL.

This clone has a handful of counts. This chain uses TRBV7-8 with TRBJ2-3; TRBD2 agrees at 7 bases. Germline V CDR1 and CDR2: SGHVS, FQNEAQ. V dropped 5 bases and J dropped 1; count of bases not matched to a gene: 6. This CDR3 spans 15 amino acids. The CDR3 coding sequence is TGTGCCAGCAGCGGGCTCCTAGCGGGCACAGATACGCAGTATTTT. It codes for CASSGLLAGTDTQYF.

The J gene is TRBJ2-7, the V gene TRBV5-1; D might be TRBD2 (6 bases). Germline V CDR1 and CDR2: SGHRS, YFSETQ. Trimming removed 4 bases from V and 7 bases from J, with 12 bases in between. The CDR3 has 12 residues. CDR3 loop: CASSPEGWEQYF. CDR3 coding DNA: TGCGCCAGCAGCCCGGAGGGGTGGGAGCAGTACTTC. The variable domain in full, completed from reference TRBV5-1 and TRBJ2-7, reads KAGVTQTPRYLIKTRGQQVTLSCSPISGHRSVSWYQQTPGQGLQFLFEYFSETQRNKGNFPGRFSGRQFSNSRSEMNVSTLELGDSALYLCASSPEGWEQYFGPGTRLTVT.

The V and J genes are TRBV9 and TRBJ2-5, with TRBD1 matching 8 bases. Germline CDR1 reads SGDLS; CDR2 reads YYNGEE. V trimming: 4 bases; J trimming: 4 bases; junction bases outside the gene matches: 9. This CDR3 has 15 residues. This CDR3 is CASSLGGTGVETQYF. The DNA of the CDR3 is TGTGCCAGCAGCCTGGGTGGGACAGGAGTAGAGACCCAGTACTTC.

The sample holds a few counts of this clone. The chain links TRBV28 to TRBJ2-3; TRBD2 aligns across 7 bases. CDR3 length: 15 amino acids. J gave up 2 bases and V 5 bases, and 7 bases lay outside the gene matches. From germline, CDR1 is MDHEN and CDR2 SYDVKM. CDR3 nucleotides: TGTGCCAGCAGTCCGAATAGCGGGCCCACAGATACGCAGTATTTT. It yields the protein CASSPNSGPTDTQYF.

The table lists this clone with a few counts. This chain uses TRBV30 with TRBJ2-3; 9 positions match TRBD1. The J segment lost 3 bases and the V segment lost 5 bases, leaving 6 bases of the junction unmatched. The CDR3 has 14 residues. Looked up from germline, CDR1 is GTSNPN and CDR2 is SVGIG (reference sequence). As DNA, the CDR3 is TGTGCCTGGGATCCGGGACAGGGAACAGATACGCAGTATTTT. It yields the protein CAWDPGQGTDTQYF.

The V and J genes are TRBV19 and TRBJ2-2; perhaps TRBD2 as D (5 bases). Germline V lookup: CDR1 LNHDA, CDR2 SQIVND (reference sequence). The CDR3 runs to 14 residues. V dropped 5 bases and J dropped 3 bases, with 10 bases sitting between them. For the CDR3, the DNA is TGTGCCAGTAGTCTAGTGGGAGACACCGGGGAGCTGTTTTTT. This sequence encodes CASSLVGDTGELFF.

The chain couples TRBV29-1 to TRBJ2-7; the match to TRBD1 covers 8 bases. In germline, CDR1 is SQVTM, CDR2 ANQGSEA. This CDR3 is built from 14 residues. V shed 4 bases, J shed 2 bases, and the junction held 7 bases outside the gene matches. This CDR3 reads CSVGGQDITYEQYF. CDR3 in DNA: TGCAGCGTTGGGGGACAGGACATTACCTACGAGCAGTACTTC.

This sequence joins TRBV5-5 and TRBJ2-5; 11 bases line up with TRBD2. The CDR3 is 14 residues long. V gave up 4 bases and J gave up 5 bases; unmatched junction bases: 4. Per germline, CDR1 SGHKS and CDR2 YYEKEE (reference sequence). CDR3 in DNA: TGTGCCAGCAGCCCCCGGACTAGCGGGGAGACCCAGTACTTC. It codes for CASSPRTSGETQYF.

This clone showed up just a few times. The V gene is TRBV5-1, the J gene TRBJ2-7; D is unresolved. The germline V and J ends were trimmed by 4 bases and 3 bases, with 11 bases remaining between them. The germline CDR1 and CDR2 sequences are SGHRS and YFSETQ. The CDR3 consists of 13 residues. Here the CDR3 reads CASSLYLNYEQYF. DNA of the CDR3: TGCGCCAGCAGCCTTTACTTGAACTACGAGCAGTACTTC.

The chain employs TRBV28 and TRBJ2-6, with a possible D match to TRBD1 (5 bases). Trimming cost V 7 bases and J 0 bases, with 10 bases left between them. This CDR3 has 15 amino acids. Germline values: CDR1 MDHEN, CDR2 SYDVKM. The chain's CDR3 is CASITGSSGANVLTF. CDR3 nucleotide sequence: TGTGCCAGCATTACAGGAAGCTCTGGGGCCAACGTCCTGACTTTC.

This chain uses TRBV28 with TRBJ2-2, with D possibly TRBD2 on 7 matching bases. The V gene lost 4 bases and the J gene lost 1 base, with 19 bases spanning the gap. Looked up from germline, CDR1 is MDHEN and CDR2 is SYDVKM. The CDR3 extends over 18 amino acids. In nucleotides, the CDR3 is TGTGCCAGCAGTTACTCACCGAGGGGGAGGGGGAACACCGGGGAGCTGTTTTTT. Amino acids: CASSYSPRGRGNTGELFF.

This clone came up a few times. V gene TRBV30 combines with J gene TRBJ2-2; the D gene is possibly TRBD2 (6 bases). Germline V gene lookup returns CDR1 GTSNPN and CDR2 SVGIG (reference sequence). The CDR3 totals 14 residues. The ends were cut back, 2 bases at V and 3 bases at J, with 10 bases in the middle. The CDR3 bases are TGTGCCTGGAGTTGGGGACTGTACACCGGGGAGCTGTTTTTT. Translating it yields CAWSWGLYTGELFF.

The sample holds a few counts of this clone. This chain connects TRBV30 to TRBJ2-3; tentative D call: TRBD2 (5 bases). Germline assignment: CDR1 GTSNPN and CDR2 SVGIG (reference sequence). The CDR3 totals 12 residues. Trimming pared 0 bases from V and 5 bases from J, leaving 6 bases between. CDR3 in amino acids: CAWSVRGDTQYF. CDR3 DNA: TGTGCCTGGAGTGTACGGGGAGATACGCAGTATTTT.